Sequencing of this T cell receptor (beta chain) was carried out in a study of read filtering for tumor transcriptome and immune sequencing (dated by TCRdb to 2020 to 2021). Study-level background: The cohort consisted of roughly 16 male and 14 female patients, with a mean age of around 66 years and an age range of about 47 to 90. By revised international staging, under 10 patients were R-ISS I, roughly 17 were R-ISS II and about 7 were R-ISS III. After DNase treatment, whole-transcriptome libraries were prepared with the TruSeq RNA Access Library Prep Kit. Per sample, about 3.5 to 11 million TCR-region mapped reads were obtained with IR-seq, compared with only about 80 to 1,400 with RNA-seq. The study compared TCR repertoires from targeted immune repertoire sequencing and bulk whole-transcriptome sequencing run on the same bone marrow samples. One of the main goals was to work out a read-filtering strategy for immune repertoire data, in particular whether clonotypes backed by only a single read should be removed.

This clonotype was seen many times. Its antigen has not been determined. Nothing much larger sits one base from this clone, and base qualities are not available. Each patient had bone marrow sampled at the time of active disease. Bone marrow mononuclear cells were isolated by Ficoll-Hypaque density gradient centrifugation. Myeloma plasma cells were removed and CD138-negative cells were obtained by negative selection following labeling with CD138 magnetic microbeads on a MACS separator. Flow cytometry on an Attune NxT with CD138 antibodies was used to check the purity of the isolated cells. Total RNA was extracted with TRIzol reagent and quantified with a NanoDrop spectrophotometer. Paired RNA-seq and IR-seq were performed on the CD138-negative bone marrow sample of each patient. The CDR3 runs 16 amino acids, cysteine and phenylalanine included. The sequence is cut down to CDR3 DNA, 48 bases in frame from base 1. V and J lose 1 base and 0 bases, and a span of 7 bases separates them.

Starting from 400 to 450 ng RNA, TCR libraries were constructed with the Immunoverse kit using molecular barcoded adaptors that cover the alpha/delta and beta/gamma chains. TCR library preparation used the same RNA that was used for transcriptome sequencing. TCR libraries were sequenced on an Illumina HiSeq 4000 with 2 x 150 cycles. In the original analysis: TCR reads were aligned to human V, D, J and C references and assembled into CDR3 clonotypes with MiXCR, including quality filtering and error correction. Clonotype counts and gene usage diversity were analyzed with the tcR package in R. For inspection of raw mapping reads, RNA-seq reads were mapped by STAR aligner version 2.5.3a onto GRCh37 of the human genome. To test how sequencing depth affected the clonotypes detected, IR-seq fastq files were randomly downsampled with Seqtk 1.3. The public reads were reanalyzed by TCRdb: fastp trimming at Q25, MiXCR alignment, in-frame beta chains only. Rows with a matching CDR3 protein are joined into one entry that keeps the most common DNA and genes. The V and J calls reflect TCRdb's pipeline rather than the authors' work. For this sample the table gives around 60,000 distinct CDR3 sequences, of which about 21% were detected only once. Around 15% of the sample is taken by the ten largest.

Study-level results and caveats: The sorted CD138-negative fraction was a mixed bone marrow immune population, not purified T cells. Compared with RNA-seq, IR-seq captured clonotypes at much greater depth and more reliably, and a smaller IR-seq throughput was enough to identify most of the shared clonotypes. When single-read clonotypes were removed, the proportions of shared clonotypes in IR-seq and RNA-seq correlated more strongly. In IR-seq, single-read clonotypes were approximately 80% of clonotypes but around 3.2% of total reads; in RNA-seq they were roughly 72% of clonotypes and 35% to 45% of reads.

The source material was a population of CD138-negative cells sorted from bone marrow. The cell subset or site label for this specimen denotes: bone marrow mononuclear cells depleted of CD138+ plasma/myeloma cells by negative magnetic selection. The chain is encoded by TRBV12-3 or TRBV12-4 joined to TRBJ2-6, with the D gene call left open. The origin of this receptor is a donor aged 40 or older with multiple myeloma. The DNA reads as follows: TGTGCCAGCAGTTTAGTTACCGGCTCTGGGGCCAACGTCCTGACTTTC. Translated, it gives CASSLVTGSGANVLTF.